The clone carrying this T cell receptor (beta chain) was observed a few times. Its specificity is not known. The CDR3 extends over 18 amino acids. V dropped 0 bases and J dropped 5 bases, with 23 bases sitting between them. From germline, CDR1 is SGHRS and CDR2 YFSETQ. These data belong to a study of Ad26.COV2.S vaccination and SARS-CoV-2 variants. Across the study: Ad26.COV2.S shots went into the muscle once or twice, 56 days apart.

Overall study findings and caveats: The study found similar non-spike TCR breadth in vaccine and placebo recipients. Using TCR breadth and depth analyses may have led to underestimated total T cell responses.

Only in-frame clones appear in the TCRdb table, and some are missing; sequencing was by immunoSEQ multiplex PCR. The table lists some 330,000 clones, 75% to 90% of them singletons, with 5.5% in the top ten. Treatment reported: roughly 20 received Ad26.COV2.S at low or high dose, single or two shots; about 5 received placebo; per-sample allocation not given. After the first vaccine or placebo injection, samples were drawn on day 63. Expressing Wuhan-strain SARS-CoV-2 spike, an Ad26 vector served as the vaccine. The source was peripheral blood, collected in a trial of Ad26.COV2.S vaccine versus placebo. The chain links TRBV5-1 to TRBJ2-5, with D possibly TRBD1 on 5 matching bases. This receptor was taken from a person between 18 and 65 years old who received the Ad26.COV2.S COVID-19 vaccine or a placebo. The CDR3 here is CASSLAWGRKNEEETQYF. The CDR3 bases are TGCGCCAGCAGCTTGGCCTGGGGCAGGAAGAACGAGGAGGAGACCCAGTACTTC.